This T cell receptor (beta chain) is drawn from a study of PD-1 blockade in classical Hodgkin lymphoma. Regarding the study as a whole: Newly diagnosed patients were reported to start with lower TCR diversity than healthy donors.

As concerns this clone: Its antigen remains unidentified.

Every patient experienced relapse after autologous stem cell transplantation, and brentuximab vedotin exposure varied. The repertoire was sequenced with immunoSEQ multiplex PCR; TCRdb's copy has only in-frame clones and lacks some. Seen here are some 18,000 clones, 75% to 90% observed once, and the top ten hold 20% to 25%. Between the trimmed V and J ends, which lost 3 bases and 5 bases, there was a span of 22 bases. The CDR3 is made up of 16 amino acids. CDR1 is GTSNPN and CDR2 is SVGIG in the germline V gene (reference sequence). The source is a human donor with classical Hodgkin lymphoma. The sequenced sample was peripheral blood mononuclear cells (PBMCs), obtained at baseline. The V and J genes are TRBV30 and TRBJ2-5; D ambiguous. This CDR3 reads CAWSRPRIGPRETQYF. Here the CDR3 DNA reads TGTGCCTGGAGCAGACCCCGGATCGGACCGAGGGAGACCCAGTACTTC.